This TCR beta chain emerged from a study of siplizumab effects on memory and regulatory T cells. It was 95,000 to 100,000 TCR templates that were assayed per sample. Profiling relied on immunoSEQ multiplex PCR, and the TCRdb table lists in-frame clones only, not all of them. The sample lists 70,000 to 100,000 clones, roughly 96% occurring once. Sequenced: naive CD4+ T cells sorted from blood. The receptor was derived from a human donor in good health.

The CDR3 is CASSPQMNTEAFF. As DNA, the CDR3 is TGCGCCAGCAGCCCGCAGATGAACACTGAAGCTTTCTTT. This rearrangement joins TRBV5-1 to TRBJ1-1; D gene uncertain. V lost 4 bases to trimming and J lost 0 bases, with 7 bases between them. In germline, CDR1 is SGHRS, CDR2 YFSETQ. This CDR3 is 13 amino acids long.